A single T cell receptor (beta chain) is shown here with its context. The data stem from a study of control samples from healthy donors and cancer patients. Germline-derived CDR1 and CDR2 are MNHNS and SASEGT. V trimming: 4 bases; J trimming: 6 bases; junction bases outside the gene matches: 8. The CDR3 is 16 residues long. The table came from immunoSEQ multiplex PCR; TCRdb's copy has only in-frame clones and leaves some out. This sample has some 220,000 clones, with 85% to 95% found just once. The receptor was isolated from a man aged 50-59 years in good health. The chain employs TRBV6-1 and TRBJ2-1; 11 bases align to TRBD2. The source material was blood. The CDR3 sequence is CASSGPGTSGANEQFF. CDR3 sequence (DNA): TGTGCCAGCAGTGGTCCCGGGACTAGCGGTGCCAATGAGCAGTTCTTC.